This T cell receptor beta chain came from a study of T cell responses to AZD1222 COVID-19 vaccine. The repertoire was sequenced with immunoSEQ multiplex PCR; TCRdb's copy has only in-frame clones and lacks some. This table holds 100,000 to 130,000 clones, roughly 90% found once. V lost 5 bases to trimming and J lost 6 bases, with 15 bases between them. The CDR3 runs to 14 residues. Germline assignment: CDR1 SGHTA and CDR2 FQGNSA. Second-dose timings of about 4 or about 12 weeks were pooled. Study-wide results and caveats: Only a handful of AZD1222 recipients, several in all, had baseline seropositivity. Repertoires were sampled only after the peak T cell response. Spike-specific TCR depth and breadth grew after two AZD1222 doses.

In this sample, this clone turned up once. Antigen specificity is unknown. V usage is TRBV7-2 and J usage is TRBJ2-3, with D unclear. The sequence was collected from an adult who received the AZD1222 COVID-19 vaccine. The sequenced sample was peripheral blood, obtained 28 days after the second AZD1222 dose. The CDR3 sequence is CASSPLLAADTQYF. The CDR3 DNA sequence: TGTGCCAGCAGCCCCTTACTGGCGGCGGATACGCAGTATTTT.